These 8 T cell receptor beta chains originate from one sample sequenced in a study of blood T cell repertoires in COVID-19. Sequenced by immunoSEQ multiplex PCR; TCRdb stores in-frame clones only, minus some. The table has more than 150,000 clones, 70% to 90% seen once; the top ten hold approximately 0.5%. The specimen was peripheral blood. The receptor source for this set is a man aged 55-75 years with COVID-19, enrolled during active disease.

In this sample, this clone turned up a few times. The gene calls are TRBV5-8 and TRBJ2-7; D is undetermined. V lost 4 bases and J lost 3, with 17 bases in between. The CDR3 contains 15 residues. Per germline, CDR1 SGHTS and CDR2 YDEGEE. The CDR3 loop reads CASSVIPPRSYEQYF. DNA for the CDR3: TGTGCCAGCAGCGTAATACCTCCGAGAAGCTACGAGCAGTACTTC.

J is TRBJ2-2 and V is TRBV6-4; D remains ambiguous. Trimming took off 5 bases at V and 5 bases at J, with 9 bases between the two ends. The length of the CDR3 is 13 residues. CDR1 MRHNA and CDR2 SNTAGT come from the germline V gene. The CDR3 here is CASSPTRTGELFF. The CDR3 coding sequence is TGTGCCAGCAGTCCCACCCGGACCGGGGAGCTGTTTTTT.

This chain links TRBV27 with TRBJ2-7; perhaps TRBD2 as D (5 bases). The CDR3 has 15 residues. Trimming pared 7 bases from V and 0 bases from J, leaving 16 bases between. Germline CDR1 is MNHEY and CDR2 is SMNVEV (reference sequence). CDR3 in DNA: TGTGCCAGCATCCAAGGCGGGCCCGGCTCCTACGAGCAGTACTTC. As protein: CASIQGGPGSYEQYF.

This chain joins TRBV18 and TRBJ1-1; D is uncertain. This CDR3 spans 14 amino acids. In germline, CDR1 is KGHSH, CDR2 LQKENI. V lost 0 bases, J lost 1 base, and 6 bases lay in between. DNA for the CDR3: TGTGCCAGCTCACCACCTTTGGCGAACACTGAAGCTTTCTTT. Encoded protein: CASSPPLANTEAFF. The variable domain in full, completed from reference TRBV18 and TRBJ1-1, reads NAGVMQNPRHLVRRRGQEARLRCSPMKGHSHVYWYRQLPEEGLKFMVYLQKENIIDESGMPKERFSAEFPKEGPSILRIQQVVRGDSAAYFCASSPPLANTEAFFGQGTRLTVV.

The V and J genes are TRBV29-1 and TRBJ1-1, with 9 bases identical to TRBD1. Germline V gene lookup returns CDR1 SQVTM and CDR2 ANQGSEA. The CDR3 is 14 amino acids. V lost 7 bases and J lost 4; bases outside the gene matches: 10. CDR3 bases: TGCAGCGCAGCCACCGGGACAGGGCCCACTGAAGCTTTCTTT. It codes for CSAATGTGPTEAFF.

The chain links TRBV5-1 to TRBJ2-7; D might be TRBD1 (6 bases). Germline V CDR1 and CDR2: SGHRS, YFSETQ. The CDR3 is made up of 14 amino acids. V shed 4 bases and J shed 4 bases, with 15 bases lying between them. CDR3 protein: CASSTDGQGYEQYF. As DNA, the CDR3 is TGCGCCAGCAGCACCGACGGTCAGGGGTACGAGCAGTACTTC.

V usage is TRBV6-6 and J usage is TRBJ2-7; D unclear. The CDR3 has 15 amino acids. In germline, CDR1 is MNHNY, CDR2 SVGAGI (reference sequence). Trimming cost V 0 bases and J 6 bases, with 15 bases left between them. For the CDR3, the DNA is TGTGCCAGCAGTTACTCGACCGAGACCGGAGCCGAGCAGTACTTC. Translating gives CASSYSTETGAEQYF.

This clone was found once. The V call is TRBV11-3, the J call TRBJ2-7, with TRBD2 matching over 8 bases. The V gene end was trimmed by 1 base and the J gene end by 6 bases; junction bases not matched to a gene: 2. The germline V gene has CDR1 SGHNT and CDR2 YENEEA. The length of the CDR3 is 13 residues. The DNA of the CDR3 is TGTGCCAGCAGCTTAGTTCGGGGGGGCGAGCAGTACTTC. Translated: CASSLVRGGEQYF.